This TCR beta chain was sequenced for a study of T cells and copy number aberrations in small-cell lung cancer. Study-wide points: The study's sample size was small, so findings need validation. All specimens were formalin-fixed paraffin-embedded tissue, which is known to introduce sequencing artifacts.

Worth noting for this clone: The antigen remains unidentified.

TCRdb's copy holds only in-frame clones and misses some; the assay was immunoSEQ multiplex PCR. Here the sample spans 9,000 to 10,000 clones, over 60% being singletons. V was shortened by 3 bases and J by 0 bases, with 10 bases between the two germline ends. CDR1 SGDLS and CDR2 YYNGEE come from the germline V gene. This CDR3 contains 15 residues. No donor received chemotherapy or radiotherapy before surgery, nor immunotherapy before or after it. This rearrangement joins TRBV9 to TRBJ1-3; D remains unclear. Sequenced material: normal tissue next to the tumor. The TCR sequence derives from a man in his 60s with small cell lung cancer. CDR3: CASSGVGFSGNTIYF. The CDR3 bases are TGTGCCAGCAGCGGGGTTGGCTTCTCTGGAAACACCATATATTTT.